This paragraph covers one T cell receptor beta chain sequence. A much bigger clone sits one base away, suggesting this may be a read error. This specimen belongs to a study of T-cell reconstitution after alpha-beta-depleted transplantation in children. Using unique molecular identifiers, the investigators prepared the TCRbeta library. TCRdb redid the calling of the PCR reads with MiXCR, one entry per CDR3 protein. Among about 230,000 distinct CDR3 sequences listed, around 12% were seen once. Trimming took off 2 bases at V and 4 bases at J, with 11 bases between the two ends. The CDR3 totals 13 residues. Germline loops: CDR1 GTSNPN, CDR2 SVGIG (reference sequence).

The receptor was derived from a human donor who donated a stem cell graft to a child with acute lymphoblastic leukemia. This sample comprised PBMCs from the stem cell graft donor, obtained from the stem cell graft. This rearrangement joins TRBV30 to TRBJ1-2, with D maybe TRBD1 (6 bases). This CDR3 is CAWSIDRTYGYTF. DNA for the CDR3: TGTGCCTGGAGTATTGACAGGACCTATGGCTACACCTTC.